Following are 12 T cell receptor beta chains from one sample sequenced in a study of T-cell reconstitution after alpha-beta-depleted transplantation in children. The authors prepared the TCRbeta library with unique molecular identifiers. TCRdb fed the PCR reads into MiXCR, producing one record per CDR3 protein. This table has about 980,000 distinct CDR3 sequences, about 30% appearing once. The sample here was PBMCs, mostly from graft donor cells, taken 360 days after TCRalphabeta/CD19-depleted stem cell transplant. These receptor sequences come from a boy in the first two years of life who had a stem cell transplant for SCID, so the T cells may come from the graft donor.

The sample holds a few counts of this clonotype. DNA for the CDR3: TGCAGTGCTAGTACAGGGGGGAACATTCAGTACTTC. Its protein product is CSASTGGNIQYF. The rearrangement links TRBV20-1 to TRBJ2-4; TRBD1 matches 8 bases. The CDR3 loop spans 12 amino acids. Germline CDR1 is DFQATT and CDR2 is SNEGSKA (reference sequence). J was trimmed by 7 bases and V by 3 bases; bases with no gene match: 2.

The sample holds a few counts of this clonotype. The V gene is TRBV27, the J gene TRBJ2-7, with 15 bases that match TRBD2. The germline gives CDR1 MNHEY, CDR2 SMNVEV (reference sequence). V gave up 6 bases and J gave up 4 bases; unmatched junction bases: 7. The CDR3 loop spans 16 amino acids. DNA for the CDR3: TGTGCCAGCAGGGGACTAGCGGGGGGCAGGAGGTACGAGCAGTACTTC. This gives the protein CASRGLAGGRRYEQYF.

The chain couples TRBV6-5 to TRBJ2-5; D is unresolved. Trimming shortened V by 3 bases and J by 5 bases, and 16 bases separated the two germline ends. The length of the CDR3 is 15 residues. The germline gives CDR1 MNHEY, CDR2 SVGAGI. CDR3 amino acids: CASSYGTVRKETQYF. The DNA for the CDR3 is TGTGCCAGCAGTTATGGAACAGTTCGTAAGGAGACCCAGTACTTC.

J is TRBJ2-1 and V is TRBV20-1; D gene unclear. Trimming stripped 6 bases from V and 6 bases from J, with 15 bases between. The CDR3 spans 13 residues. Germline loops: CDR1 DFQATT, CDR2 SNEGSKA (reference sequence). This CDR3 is CSAESLQRNEQFF. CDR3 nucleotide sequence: TGCAGTGCGGAAAGCCTCCAACGCAATGAGCAGTTCTTC.

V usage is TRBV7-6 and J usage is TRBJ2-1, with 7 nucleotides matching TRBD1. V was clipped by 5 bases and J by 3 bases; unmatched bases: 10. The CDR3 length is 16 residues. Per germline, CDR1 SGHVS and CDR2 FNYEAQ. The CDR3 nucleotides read TGTGCCAGCAGCCTCACGACAGGGTCCGTCTACAATGAGCAGTTCTTC. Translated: CASSLTTGSVYNEQFF.

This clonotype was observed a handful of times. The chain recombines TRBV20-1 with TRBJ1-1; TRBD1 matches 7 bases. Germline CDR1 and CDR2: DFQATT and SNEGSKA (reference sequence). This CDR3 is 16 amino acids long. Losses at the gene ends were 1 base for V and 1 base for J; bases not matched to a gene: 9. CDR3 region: CSARAPGQLANTEAFF. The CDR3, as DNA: TGCAGTGCTAGAGCCCCGGGACAGCTAGCGAACACTGAAGCTTTCTTT.

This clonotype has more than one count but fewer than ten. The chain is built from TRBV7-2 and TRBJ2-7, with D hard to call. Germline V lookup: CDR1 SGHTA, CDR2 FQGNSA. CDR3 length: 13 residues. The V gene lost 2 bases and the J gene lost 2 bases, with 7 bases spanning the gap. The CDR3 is CASSLPETYEQYF. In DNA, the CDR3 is TGTGCCAGCAGCTTACCCGAGACCTACGAGCAGTACTTC.

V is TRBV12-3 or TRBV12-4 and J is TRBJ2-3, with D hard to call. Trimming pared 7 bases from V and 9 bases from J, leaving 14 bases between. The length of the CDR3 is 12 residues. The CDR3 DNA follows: TGTGCCAGCACGTTTAACCCATGGACGCAGTATTTT. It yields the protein CASTFNPWTQYF.

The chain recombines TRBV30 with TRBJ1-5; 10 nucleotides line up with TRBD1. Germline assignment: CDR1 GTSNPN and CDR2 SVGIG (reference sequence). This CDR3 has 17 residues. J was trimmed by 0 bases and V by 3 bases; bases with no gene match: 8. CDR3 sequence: CAWSSDRGGYSNQPQHF. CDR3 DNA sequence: TGTGCCTGGAGCTCGGACAGGGGGGGTTATAGCAATCAGCCCCAGCATTTT.

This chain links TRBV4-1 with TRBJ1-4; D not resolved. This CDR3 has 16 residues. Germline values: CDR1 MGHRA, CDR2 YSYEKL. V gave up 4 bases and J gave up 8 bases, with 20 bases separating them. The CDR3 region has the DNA TGCGCCAGCAGCCTCGACATCGGCGGACTTAGGGAAAAACTGTTTTTT. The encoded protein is CASSLDIGGLREKLFF.

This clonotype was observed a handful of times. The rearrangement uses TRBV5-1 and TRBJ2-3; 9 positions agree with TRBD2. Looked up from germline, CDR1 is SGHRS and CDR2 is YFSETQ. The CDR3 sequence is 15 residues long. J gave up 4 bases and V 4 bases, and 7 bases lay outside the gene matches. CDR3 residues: CASSIPAGGSDTQYF. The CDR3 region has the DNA TGCGCCAGCAGCATTCCAGCGGGGGGATCAGATACGCAGTATTTT.

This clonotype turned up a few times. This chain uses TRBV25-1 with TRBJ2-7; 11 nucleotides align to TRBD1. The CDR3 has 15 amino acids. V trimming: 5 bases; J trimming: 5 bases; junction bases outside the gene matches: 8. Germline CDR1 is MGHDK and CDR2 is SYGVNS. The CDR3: CASSLRTGGMDEQYF. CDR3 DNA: TGTGCCAGCAGTTTACGGACAGGGGGCATGGACGAGCAGTACTTC.